This TCR beta chain was observed in a study of T cells after yellow fever vaccination. For the study at large: Fractions low in cell number were prepared with SMART-Seq v4 Ultra Low Input.

Per the germline V gene, CDR1 is ENHRY and CDR2 is SYGVKD. The ends were cut back, 5 bases at V and 10 bases at J, with 12 bases in the middle. This CDR3 contains 12 residues. In its sample, this clonotype was seen a few times. A 5'RACE template-switching step, the method used to make TCR cDNA, added a universal primer site and UMIs. MiXCR, applied by TCRdb to the 5' RACE reads, yields one record per CDR3 protein. Of about 500,000 distinct CDR3 sequences listed, 17% were seen once; the top ten hold around 16%. The chain links TRBV10-3 to TRBJ1-3, with no clear D. The source was PBMCs, collected less than 6 days after the first yellow fever vaccination. This clonotype was obtained from a man aged 18-30 years who received the YFV17D yellow fever vaccine. This chain's CDR3 is CAISPALGTIYF. CDR3 bases: TGTGCCATCAGTCCTGCCCTGGGGACCATATATTTT.